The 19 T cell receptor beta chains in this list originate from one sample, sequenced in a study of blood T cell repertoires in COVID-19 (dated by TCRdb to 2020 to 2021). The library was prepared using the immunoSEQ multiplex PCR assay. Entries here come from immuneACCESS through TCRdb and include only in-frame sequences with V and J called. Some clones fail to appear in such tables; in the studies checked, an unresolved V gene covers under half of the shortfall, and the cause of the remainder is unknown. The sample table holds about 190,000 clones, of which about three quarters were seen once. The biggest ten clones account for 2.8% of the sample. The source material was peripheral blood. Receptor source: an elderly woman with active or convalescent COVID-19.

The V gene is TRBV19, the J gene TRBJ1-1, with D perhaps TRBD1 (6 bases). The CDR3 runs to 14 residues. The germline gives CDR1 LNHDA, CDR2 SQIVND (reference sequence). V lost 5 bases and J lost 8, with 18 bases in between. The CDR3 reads CASSSTGTLGEAFF. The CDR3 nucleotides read TGTGCCAGTAGTTCAACAGGGACGCTTGGCGAAGCTTTCTTT.

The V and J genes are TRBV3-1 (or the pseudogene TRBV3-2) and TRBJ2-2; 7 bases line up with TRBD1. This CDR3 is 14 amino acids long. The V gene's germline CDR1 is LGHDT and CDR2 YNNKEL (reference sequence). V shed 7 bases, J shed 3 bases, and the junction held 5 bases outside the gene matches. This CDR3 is CASNEQGYTGELFF. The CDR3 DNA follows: TGTGCCAGCAACGAACAGGGGTACACCGGGGAGCTGTTTTTT.

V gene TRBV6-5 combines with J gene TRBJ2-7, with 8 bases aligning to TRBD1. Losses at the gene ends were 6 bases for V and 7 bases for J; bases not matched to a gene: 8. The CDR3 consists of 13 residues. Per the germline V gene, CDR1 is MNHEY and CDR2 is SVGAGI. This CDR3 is CASRRDRLEEQYF. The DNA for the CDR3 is TGTGCCAGCAGGCGGGACAGGTTAGAAGAGCAGTACTTC.

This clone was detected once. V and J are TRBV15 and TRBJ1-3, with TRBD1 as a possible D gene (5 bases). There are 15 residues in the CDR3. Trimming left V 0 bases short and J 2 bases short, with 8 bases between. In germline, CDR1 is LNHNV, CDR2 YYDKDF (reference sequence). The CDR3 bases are TGTGCCACCAGCAGAGACAGGGTTGCTGGAAACACCATATATTTT. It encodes CATSRDRVAGNTIYF.

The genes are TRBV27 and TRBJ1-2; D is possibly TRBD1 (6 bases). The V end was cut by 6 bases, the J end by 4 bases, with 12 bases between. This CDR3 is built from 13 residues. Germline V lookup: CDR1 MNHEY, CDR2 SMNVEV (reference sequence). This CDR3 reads CASSTGTFYGYTF. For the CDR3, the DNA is TGTGCCAGCAGCACCGGGACATTCTATGGCTACACCTTC.

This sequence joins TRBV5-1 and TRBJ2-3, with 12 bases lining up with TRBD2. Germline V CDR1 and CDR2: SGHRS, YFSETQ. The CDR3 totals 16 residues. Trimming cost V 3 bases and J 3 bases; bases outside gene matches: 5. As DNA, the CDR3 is TGCGCCAGCAGCTCTCTAACTAGCGGGGGGACAGATACGCAGTATTTT. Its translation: CASSSLTSGGTDTQYF.

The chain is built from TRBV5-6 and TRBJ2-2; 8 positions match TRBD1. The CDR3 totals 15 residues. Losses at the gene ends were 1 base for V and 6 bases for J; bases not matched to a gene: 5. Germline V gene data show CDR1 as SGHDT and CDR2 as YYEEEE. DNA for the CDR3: TGTGCCAGCAGCTTGACGGGACAGGTAGCCGGGGAGCTGTTTTTT. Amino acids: CASSLTGQVAGELFF.

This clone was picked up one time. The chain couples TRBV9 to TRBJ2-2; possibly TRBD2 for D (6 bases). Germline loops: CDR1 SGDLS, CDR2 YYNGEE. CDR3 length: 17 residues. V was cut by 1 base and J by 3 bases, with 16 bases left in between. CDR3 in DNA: TGTGCCAGCAGCGTATCTACCGGGACTGACTACACCGGGGAGCTGTTTTTT. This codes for CASSVSTGTDYTGELFF.

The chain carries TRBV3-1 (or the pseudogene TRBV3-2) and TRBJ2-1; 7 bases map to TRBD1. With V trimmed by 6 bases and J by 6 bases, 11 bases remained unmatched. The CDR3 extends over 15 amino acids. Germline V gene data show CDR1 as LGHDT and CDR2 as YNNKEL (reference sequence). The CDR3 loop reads CASRPRQGRPNEQFF. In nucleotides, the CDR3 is TGTGCCAGCAGACCCAGACAGGGCCGGCCCAATGAGCAGTTCTTC.

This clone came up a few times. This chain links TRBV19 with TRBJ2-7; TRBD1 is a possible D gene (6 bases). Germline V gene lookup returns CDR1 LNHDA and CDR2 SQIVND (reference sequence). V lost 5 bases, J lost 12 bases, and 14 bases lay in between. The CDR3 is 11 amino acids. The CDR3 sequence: CASSFGQWLYF. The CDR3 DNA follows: TGTGCCAGTAGTTTTGGACAGTGGCTGTACTTC.

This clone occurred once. The CDR3 is CASSKNRDIDEKLFF. The CDR3, as DNA: TGTGCCAGCTCAAAGAACCGGGACATCGATGAAAAACTGTTTTTT. This chain joins TRBV28 and TRBJ1-4; maybe TRBD1 (6 bases). Per the germline V gene, CDR1 is MDHEN and CDR2 is SYDVKM. This CDR3 has 15 residues. Trimming removed 8 bases at V and 6 bases at J, with 19 bases between.

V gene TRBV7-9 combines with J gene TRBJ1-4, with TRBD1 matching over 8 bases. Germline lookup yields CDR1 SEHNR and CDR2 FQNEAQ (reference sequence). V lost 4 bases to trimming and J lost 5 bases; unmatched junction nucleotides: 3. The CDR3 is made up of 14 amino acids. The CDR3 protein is CASSWTGNNEKLFF. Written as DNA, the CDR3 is TGTGCCAGCAGCTGGACAGGGAACAATGAAAAACTGTTTTTT.

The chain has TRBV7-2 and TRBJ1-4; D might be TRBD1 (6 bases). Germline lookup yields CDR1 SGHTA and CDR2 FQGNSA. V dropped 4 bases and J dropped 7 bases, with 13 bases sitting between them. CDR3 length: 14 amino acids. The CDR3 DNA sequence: TGTGCCAGCAGCTCAGACAGGTTTCGTGAAAAACTGTTTTTT. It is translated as CASSSDRFREKLFF.

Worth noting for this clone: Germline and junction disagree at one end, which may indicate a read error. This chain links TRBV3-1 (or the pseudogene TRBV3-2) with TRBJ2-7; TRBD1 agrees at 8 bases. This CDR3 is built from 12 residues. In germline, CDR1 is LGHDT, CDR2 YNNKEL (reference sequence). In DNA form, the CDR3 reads TGTGCCAGCAGCCAAGGCGACAGGGGATGCGACTTC. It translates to CASSQGDRGCDF.

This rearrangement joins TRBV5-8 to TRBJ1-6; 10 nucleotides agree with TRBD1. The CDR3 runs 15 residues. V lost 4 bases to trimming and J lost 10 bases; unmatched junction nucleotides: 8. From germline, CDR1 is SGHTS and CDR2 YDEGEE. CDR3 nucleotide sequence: TGTGCCAGCAGCCGAATGACAGGGGGCACCTCACCCCTCCACTTT. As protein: CASSRMTGGTSPLHF.

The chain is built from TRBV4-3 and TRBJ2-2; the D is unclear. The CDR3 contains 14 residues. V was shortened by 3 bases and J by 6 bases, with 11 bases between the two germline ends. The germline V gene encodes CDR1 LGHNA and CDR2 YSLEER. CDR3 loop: CASSQPYSAGELFF. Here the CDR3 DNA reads TGCGCCAGCAGCCAGCCGTACAGTGCCGGGGAGCTGTTTTTT.

This CDR3 reads CASSYGPQQGSGANVLTF. The CDR3 DNA reads TGTGCCAGCAGCTATGGACCCCAACAGGGCTCCGGGGCCAACGTCCTGACTTTC. The chain is built from TRBV7-9 and TRBJ2-6; weak D call: TRBD1 (6 bases). CDR1 and CDR2 from the germline V gene are SEHNR and FQNEAQ (reference sequence). Deletions cut 4 bases from V and 4 bases from J, with 20 bases between. This CDR3 contains 18 residues. The full variable domain, completed using reference TRBV7-9 and TRBJ2-6, is DTGVSQNPRHKITKRGQNVTFRCDPISEHNRLYWYRQTLGQGPEFLTYFQNEAQLEKSRLLSDRFSAERPKGSFSTLEIQRTEQGDSAMYLCASSYGPQQGSGANVLTFGAGSRLTVL.

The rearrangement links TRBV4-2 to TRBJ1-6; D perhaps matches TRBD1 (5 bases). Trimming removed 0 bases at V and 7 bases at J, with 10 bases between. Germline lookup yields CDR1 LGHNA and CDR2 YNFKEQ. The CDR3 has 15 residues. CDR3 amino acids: CASSQEGHTNSPLHF. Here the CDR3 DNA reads TGTGCCAGCAGCCAAGAAGGACATACAAATTCACCCCTCCACTTT.

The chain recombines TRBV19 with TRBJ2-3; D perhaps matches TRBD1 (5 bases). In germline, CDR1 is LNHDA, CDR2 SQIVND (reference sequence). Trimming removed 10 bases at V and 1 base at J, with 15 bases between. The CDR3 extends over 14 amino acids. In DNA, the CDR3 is TGTGCCACTCTACAGGACCTGGGCACAGATACGCAGTATTTT. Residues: CATLQDLGTDTQYF. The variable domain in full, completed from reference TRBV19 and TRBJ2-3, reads DGGITQSPKYLFRKEGQNVTLSCEQNLNHDAMYWYRQDPGQGLRLIYYSQIVNDFQKGDIAEGYSVSREKKESFPLTVTSAQKNPTAFYLCATLQDLGTDTQYFGPGTRLTVL.